This T cell receptor (beta chain) stems from a study of T-cell reconstitution after alpha-beta-depleted transplantation in children. CDR1 is SGHRS and CDR2 is YFSETQ in the germline V gene. V shed 2 bases, J shed 13 bases, and the junction held 14 bases outside the gene matches. The CDR3 covers 14 residues. Unique molecular identifiers tagged the TCRbeta library. TCRdb analysed the PCR reads with MiXCR anew, one entry per CDR3 protein. The table shows 600,000 to 700,000 distinct CDR3 sequences, with around 17% occurring only once. The origin of this receptor is a human donor who donated a stem cell graft to a child with acute myeloid leukemia. The specimen comprised PBMCs from the stem cell graft donor, sampled from the stem cell graft. The gene calls are TRBV5-1 and TRBJ2-5; the match to TRBD1 covers 7 bases. The CDR3 DNA is TGCGCCAGCAGCTTCCGGGACAGCCTCTCTTCGTGGTACTTC. This gives the protein CASSFRDSLSSWYF.